This T cell receptor beta chain was sequenced during a study of blood T cell repertoires in COVID-19. Across the whole study: Samples came from the United States, Italy and Spain, spanning acute and convalescent COVID-19. PBMCs, B-cell-depleted T cells, or T cells provided the cDNA or gDNA that made up the material.

The CDR3 runs 15 residues. CDR1 is SGDLS, CDR2 YYNGEE, per germline. V shed 4 bases and J 3 bases; nucleotides not matched to a gene: 4. The authors' processing: Amplification of reference gene primers provided the estimated nucleated cell counts. The repertoire was sequenced with immunoSEQ multiplex PCR; TCRdb's copy has only in-frame clones and lacks some. V, J and clone size derive from that table, while D and trimming were established from the DNA sequence. The data show 90,000 to 100,000 clones, about four fifths seen once. The chain employs TRBV9 and TRBJ2-1; the match to TRBD2 covers 10 bases. The clonotype originates from a man in his 70s with active or convalescent COVID-19. Specimen: peripheral blood. The CDR3 reads CASSFSSGGYNEQFF. The CDR3 region has the DNA TGTGCCAGCAGCTTCTCTAGCGGGGGCTACAATGAGCAGTTCTTC.